These T cell receptor beta chains were read from a single sample in a study of cytomegalovirus exposure and HLA in healthy donors. Sequencing was performed with immunoSEQ multiplex PCR; in TCRdb, only in-frame clones are kept and a portion is missing. Its table lists tens of thousands of clones. The sample taken for sequencing was PBMCs. Every receptor here comes from a woman between 40 and 50 years old in good health and CMV-seropositive. Each CDR3 is given with its conserved first and last residue. Each record gives: V gene, J gene, D gene, CDR3 DNA, CDR3 protein. The D gene is left open where the match is weak.

V: TRBV5-5; J: TRBJ2-3; D: NA; DNA: TGTGCCAGCAGCCTTGACAACTGGAGCACAGATACGCAGTATTTT; CDR3: CASSLDNWSTDTQYF
V: TRBV10-3; J: TRBJ2-3; D: NA; DNA: TGTGCCATCTCCCAGCTGAGGGGGAGCACAGATACGCAGTATTTT; CDR3: CAISQLRGSTDTQYF
V: TRBV4-2; J: TRBJ1-1; D: NA; DNA: TGTGCCAGCAGCCAAGGTTCTTCCGGGGTTAAAGAAGCTTTCTTT; CDR3: CASSQGSSGVKEAFF
V: TRBV7-3; J: TRBJ2-5; D: NA; DNA: TGTGCCAGCAGCCTAAACGGAGGGGAAGAGACCCAGTACTTC; CDR3: CASSLNGGEETQYF
V: TRBV14; J: TRBJ2-7; D: NA; DNA: TGTGCCAGCAGCCAAGATGCGGTCTCCTACGAGCAGTACTTC; CDR3: CASSQDAVSYEQYF
V: TRBV30; J: TRBJ2-1; D: NA; DNA: TGTGCCTGGAGTGTGGGCAGCCCGGGATACAATGAGCAGTTCTTC; CDR3: CAWSVGSPGYNEQFF
V: TRBV30; J: TRBJ1-2; D: NA; DNA: TGTGCCTGGAGTGGGGGGGACTATGGCTACACCTTC; CDR3: CAWSGGDYGYTF
V: TRBV6-5; J: TRBJ2-5; D: TRBD2; DNA: TGTGCCAGCAGTTACCGATCTAGCGGGGGACAAGAGACCCAGTACTTC; CDR3: CASSYRSSGGQETQYF
V: TRBV19; J: TRBJ2-5; D: NA; DNA: TGTGCCAGTAGTATAGATCTGGGCTATCAAGAGACCCAGTACTTC; CDR3: CASSIDLGYQETQYF
V: TRBV29-1; J: TRBJ2-1; D: TRBD2; DNA: TGCAGCGTTGCCACTAGCGGTGGTGAGCAGTTCTTC; CDR3: CSVATSGGEQFF
V: TRBV5-6; J: TRBJ2-7; D: NA; DNA: TGTGCCAGCAGCCCCGGTAAGAGATACGAGCAGTACTTC; CDR3: CASSPGKRYEQYF
V: TRBV19; J: TRBJ2-2; D: NA; DNA: TGTGCCAGTAGTATAGTGCGCGGGGAACCGAACACCGGGGAGCTGTTTTTT; CDR3: CASSIVRGEPNTGELFF
V: TRBV7-2; J: TRBJ2-3; D: NA; DNA: TGTGCCAGCAGCTTAGTCAAGGGGTCGGGCACAGATACGCAGTATTTT; CDR3: CASSLVKGSGTDTQYF
V: TRBV7-2; J: TRBJ1-2; D: TRBD1; DNA: TGTGCCAGCAGCCCGGGACAGCCACTTAGCTATGGCTACACCTTC; CDR3: CASSPGQPLSYGYTF
V: TRBV5-6; J: TRBJ2-5; D: TRBD2; DNA: TGTGCCAGCAGCTCCACTAGCGGGGGGGTTCTTGGAGAGCAGTACTTC; CDR3: CASSSTSGGVLGEQYF
V: TRBV15; J: TRBJ2-6; D: NA; DNA: TGTGCCACCAGACCTCAGGGGTCGGCTGGGGCCAACGTCCTGACTTTC; CDR3: CATRPQGSAGANVLTF
V: TRBV25-1; J: TRBJ1-2; D: NA; DNA: TGTGCCAGCAGTGCCCTACTTACCACCGGGTCCCCAGCCACCGGCTACACCTTC; CDR3: CASSALLTTGSPATGYTF
V: TRBV27; J: TRBJ2-1; D: NA; DNA: TGTGCCAGCACCTTGGACTCGAGCTCCTACAATGAGCAGTTCTTC; CDR3: CASTLDSSSYNEQFF
V: TRBV5-5; J: TRBJ1-4; D: NA; DNA: TGTGCCAGCAGTGGACAGAGATTCGGAGTGGAAAAACTGTTTTTT; CDR3: CASSGQRFGVEKLFF
V: TRBV6-5; J: TRBJ1-2; D: TRBD1; DNA: TGTGCCAGCAGTTACAAAGGGACAGGGTATAACTATGGCTACACCTTC; CDR3: CASSYKGTGYNYGYTF
V: TRBV4-1; J: TRBJ1-2; D: TRBD1; DNA: TGCGCCAGCAGCCACACCCGGGACAGCTATGGCTACACCTTC; CDR3: CASSHTRDSYGYTF
V: TRBV9; J: TRBJ2-1; D: TRBD2; DNA: TGTGCCAGCAGCGAACTAGCGGGGGCGGGAAATGAGCAGTTCTTC; CDR3: CASSELAGAGNEQFF